This T cell receptor (beta chain) is from a study of stem cell transplantation in POMP-related autoinflammatory disease (dated by TCRdb to the early 2020s). General notes on the study: According to the study's hypothesis, the TRB repertoire gets skewed because defective thymoproteasomes impair MHC class I-dependent CD8+ T-cell differentiation and positive selection. The effect of POMP deficiency on T-cell receptor beta repertoire diversity and CDR3 characteristics was assessed by high-throughput TRB sequencing. The research as a whole found: Statistical significance for the trend toward lower diversity and increased clonality in PRAID patients was reached only for regulatory T cells. The number of unique TRB V-J gene pairings in PRAID patients was restricted. PRAID patients trended toward lower TRB diversity and higher clonality across all analyzed T-cell subsets.

Prior to TRB sequencing, T-cell subsets (conventional T cells, CD8+ T cells, regulatory T cells, T follicular helper cells) were sorted. Remarks on this clone: The target of this receptor is not known. No base-level quality is on record; no much larger clone is a single base apart.

To prepare the library, the immunoSEQ multiplex PCR assay was applied. As for the original processing: Shannon entropy, which accounts for clonal size distribution, was used to quantify repertoire diversity. The Gini-Simpson index (Simpson_1-D) was used to measure inequality of clonotype distribution. Sourced from immuneACCESS, this table was stored by TCRdb with only in-frame sequences that have V and J called. A share of the clones is absent; for the studies checked, an unresolved V gene accounts for under half, and the remainder has no known explanation. That table furnishes V, J and clone size, whereas the DNA furnished D and trimming. The sample records roughly 6,500 clones, roughly 80% of which are singletons. The ten top clones hold over 3.5% of the sample. The CDR3 has 15 amino acids, counting the end cysteine and phenylalanine. Just the 45-base CDR3 DNA is kept, in frame starting at base 1. CDR1 and CDR2, per the germline V gene, are SNHLY and FYNNEI. For this chain, trimming is 7 bases at the V end and 1 base at the J end, and the number of junction bases without a gene match is 7.

The chain joins TRBV2 to TRBJ2-3; the central 8 bases match TRBD2. The sequenced sample consisted of a CXCR5-defined cell subset from PBMCs. The origin of this receptor is a human donor in good health. The CDR3 protein sequence reads: CASIWRGAGTDTQYF. The base sequence is TGTGCCAGCATTTGGCGGGGGGCGGGCACAGATACGCAGTATTTT.